This is a list of T cell receptor beta chains from one sample in a study of T-cell reconstitution after alpha-beta-depleted transplantation in children. MiXCR, run by TCRdb on the PCR reads, gives a single entry per CDR3 protein. The sample has about 900,000 distinct CDR3 sequences, about 30% seen once. This specimen consisted of PBMCs, mostly from graft donor cells, obtained 360 days after TCRalphabeta/CD19-depleted stem cell transplant. The receptors originated from a boy younger than two who had a stem cell transplant for SCID, so the T cells may come from the graft donor. The CDR3 runs from the conserved cysteine through the conserved F or W. Each record gives: V gene, D gene, J gene, clone size, CDR3 protein, CDR3 DNA. D genes are given only for firm matches. Size is stated for part of the rows, as once, few or many counts, or as a class when the clone is expanded.

>TRBV20-1|TRBD1|TRBJ1-1|.
CSARSWKVDRAGKMNTEAFF
TGCAGTGCTAGATCCTGGAAAGTGGACAGGGCGGGGAAGATGAACACTGAAGCTTTCTTT
>TRBV15|TRBD1|TRBJ2-3|.
CATSTGQGLTTDTQYF
TGTGCCACCAGCACGGGACAGGGGCTGACCACAGATACGCAGTATTTT
>TRBV28|.|TRBJ2-4|.
CASSFRGWAKNIQYF
TGTGCCAGCAGTTTCAGGGGCTGGGCCAAAAACATTCAGTACTTC
>TRBV12-3/TRBV12-4|.|TRBJ2-1|.
CASSRTERNEQFF
TGTGCCAGCAGCAGGACAGAGCGAAATGAGCAGTTCTTC
>TRBV29-1|.|TRBJ2-1|few
CSVEGVARYEQFF
TGCAGCGTTGAGGGGGTAGCCCGGTATGAGCAGTTCTTC
>TRBV5-6|.|TRBJ1-1|.
CASKDFKNTEAFF
TGTGCCAGCAAGGATTTCAAGAACACTGAAGCTTTCTTT
>TRBV10-3|TRBD2|TRBJ2-5|.
CAISASPGLAGGETQYF
TGTGCCATCAGTGCTTCGCCGGGACTAGCGGGGGGAGAGACCCAGTACTTC
>TRBV6-2/TRBV6-3|TRBD1|TRBJ2-7|few
CASSDVSRDSRLYF
TGTGCCAGCAGCGACGTCTCCCGGGACAGCAGACTGTACTTC
>TRBV5-1|TRBD2|TRBJ2-5|few
CASTEGKAGGQETQYF
TGCGCCAGCACAGAGGGAAAAGCGGGGGGGCAGGAGACCCAGTACTTC
>TRBV7-9|.|TRBJ2-4|.
CASSLSPDGLAKNIQYF
TGTGCCAGCAGCTTATCCCCGGACGGACTAGCCAAAAACATTCAGTACTTC
>TRBV29-1|TRBD1|TRBJ1-1|.
CSVVTGSPFNTEAFF
TGCAGCGTTGTGACAGGGTCCCCCTTTAACACTGAAGCTTTCTTT
>TRBV20-1|.|TRBJ1-4|.
CSASLGNEKLFF
TGCAGTGCTAGTCTGGGGAATGAAAAACTGTTTTTT
>TRBV28|TRBD1|TRBJ2-7|few
CASSPTLDRGPYEQYF
TGTGCCAGCAGTCCTACTTTGGACAGGGGGCCCTACGAGCAGTACTTC
>TRBV29-1|.|TRBJ2-1|.
CSVWSVNEQFF
TGCAGCGTTTGGTCCGTGAATGAGCAGTTCTTC
>TRBV11-1|.|TRBJ2-1|.
CASSLGFGRWGSALGGDEQFF
TGTGCCAGCAGCTTAGGCTTCGGCCGATGGGGGTCAGCTCTGGGTGGAGATGAGCAGTTCTTC
>TRBV20-1|TRBD2|TRBJ2-7|once
CSAANALAGAHYEQYF
TGCAGTGCTGCCAACGCACTAGCGGGAGCCCACTACGAGCAGTACTTC
>TRBV7-2|TRBD1|TRBJ2-3|.
CASSSDGTATDTQYF
TGTGCCAGCAGCTCCGACGGGACAGCTACAGATACGCAGTATTTT
>TRBV12-3/TRBV12-4|TRBD1|TRBJ1-1|few
CASSFPQGAPGTEAFF
TGTGCCAGCAGTTTCCCACAGGGGGCGCCGGGCACTGAAGCTTTCTTT
>TRBV5-1|.|TRBJ1-1|.
CASSLAGKTGRLNTEAFF
TGCGCCAGCAGCTTGGCCGGTAAAACAGGGAGGTTGAACACTGAAGCTTTCTTT
>TRBV5-1|.|TRBJ2-7|.
CASSLLPDPIYEQYF
TGCGCCAGCAGCTTACTCCCGGACCCGATCTACGAGCAGTACTTC
>TRBV15|TRBD2|TRBJ2-1|few
CATSRVGEGYPYNEQFF
TGTGCCACCAGCAGAGTCGGGGAGGGCTACCCGTACAATGAGCAGTTCTTC
>TRBV7-2|TRBD2|TRBJ2-7|.
CASSSLSGGLSLEQYF
TGTGCCAGCAGCTCTTTGAGCGGGGGGCTTTCCCTCGAGCAGTACTTC
>TRBV29-1|TRBD2|TRBJ2-3|few
CSVWAGGTDTQYF
TGCAGCGTGTGGGCGGGAGGCACAGATACGCAGTATTTT
>TRBV18|.|TRBJ2-3|few
CASSPVQGVTDTQYF
TGTGCCAGCTCACCTGTACAGGGCGTCACAGATACGCAGTATTTT
>TRBV24-1|.|TRBJ2-2|.
CATSERHSTGELFF
TGTGCCACCAGTGAGCGACATTCCACCGGGGAGCTGTTTTTT
>TRBV12-3/TRBV12-4|.|TRBJ2-2|few
CASRARGSVAGELFF
TGTGCCAGCAGGGCACGGGGGTCCGTCGCCGGGGAGCTGTTTTTT
>TRBV3-1|.|TRBJ1-5|.
CASSQGGATQHF
TGTGCCAGCAGCCAAGGAGGGGCGACACAGCATTTT
>TRBV15|TRBD2|TRBJ2-2|.
CATSRGYTGGTGELFF
TGTGCCACCAGCAGAGGGTACACGGGAGGGACCGGGGAGCTGTTTTTT
>TRBV4-1|.|TRBJ2-5|.
CASSQDPGQGETQYF
TGCGCCAGCAGCCAAGATCCAGGGCAGGGGGAGACCCAGTACTTC
>TRBV27|.|TRBJ2-3|few
CASSLNFMDTQYF
TGTGCCAGCAGTTTAAACTTTATGGATACGCAGTATTTT
>TRBV2|TRBD1|TRBJ1-3|.
CASIKTGVTGNTIYF
TGTGCCAGCATCAAAACAGGGGTTACTGGAAACACCATATATTTT
>TRBV7-2|.|TRBJ2-2|.
CASSGTGTKNTGELFF
TGTGCCAGCAGCGGAACCGGGACAAAGAACACCGGGGAGCTGTTTTTT
>TRBV27|TRBD2|TRBJ2-5|few
CASSNQNPTSGGPQETQYF
TGTGCCAGCAGCAACCAAAACCCCACTAGCGGGGGGCCTCAAGAGACCCAGTACTTC
>TRBV6-6|.|TRBJ1-1|few
CASRDGEAFF
TGTGCCAGTAGGGACGGTGAAGCTTTCTTT
>TRBV5-1|TRBD1|TRBJ2-7|few
CASSFGQGLNEQYF
TGCGCCAGCAGCTTCGGACAGGGGCTAAACGAGCAGTACTTC
>TRBV28|TRBD1|TRBJ2-4|few
CASSSPGGRWDIQYF
TGTGCCAGCAGCTCCCCAGGGGGCCGGTGGGACATTCAGTACTTC
>TRBV28|.|TRBJ1-2|few
CASSLLGGRAIYGYTF
TGTGCCAGCAGTTTATTGGGGGGGCGCGCGATTTATGGCTACACCTTC
>TRBV5-1|TRBD2|TRBJ2-5|.
CASSPLGLAGPVGPSETQYF
TGCGCCAGCAGCCCGCTGGGACTAGCGGGGCCTGTCGGCCCTAGTGAGACCCAGTACTTC
>TRBV5-1|.|TRBJ2-1|.
CASSLAGGDRTTLGVF
TGCGCCAGCAGCTTGGCGGGCGGGGACAGAACAACACTCGGGGTCTTC
>TRBV20-1|TRBD2|TRBJ2-3|.
CSGGSGGGTQYF
TGCAGTGGTGGTAGCGGGGGGGGTACGCAGTATTTT
>TRBV2|.|TRBJ2-1|.
CASSDLGGASNEQFF
TGTGCCAGCAGTGACTTGGGGGGGGCCAGTAATGAGCAGTTCTTC